Following are 28 T cell receptor beta chains from one sample sequenced in a study of shared clonotypes between healthy human individuals. TCRdb keeps only in-frame clones here, not all; method: immunoSEQ multiplex PCR. The sample includes 2 million to 2.5 million clones, 80% to 95% of them seen just once. The material sequenced was naive CD4+ T cells from PBMCs. Sample subset: CD45RA+ positively selected. All receptors derive from a man aged 18 to 30 in good health. Some clones in this sample may be carry-over from other donors' samples.

This clone showed up just once. This same CDR3 is encoded by further DNA sequences in the sample. The CDR3 DNA reads as TGTGCCAGCAGCGTAGGACGGGGGAACACCGGGGAGCTGTTTTTT. Residues: CASSVGRGNTGELFF. The chain uses TRBV9 and TRBJ2-2, with D possibly TRBD2 on 5 matching bases. The germline gives CDR1 SGDLS, CDR2 YYNGEE. V was shortened by 0 bases and J by 1 base, with 7 bases between the two germline ends. This CDR3 comprises 15 residues.

The gene calls are TRBV7-3 and TRBJ1-2; D gene uncertain. CDR3 length: 14 amino acids. The germline V gene encodes CDR1 SGHTA and CDR2 FQGTGA. Trimming removed 5 bases at V and 7 bases at J, with 17 bases between. For the CDR3, the DNA is TGTGCCAGCAGCCCCGGTGGGCAGTATGGTGGCTACACCTTC. Translation: CASSPGGQYGGYTF.

This clone was seen just once. This chain's CDR3 is CASSFQTGGNQPQHF. The CDR3 DNA reads as TGTGCCAGCAGTTTTCAGACAGGGGGTAATCAGCCCCAGCATTTT. J is TRBJ1-5 and V is TRBV6-6; 9 positions match TRBD1. The CDR3 runs to 15 residues. Germline-derived CDR1 and CDR2 are MNHNY and SVGAGI (reference sequence). V lost 4 bases to trimming and J lost 4 bases; unmatched junction nucleotides: 5.

This sequence joins TRBV7-9 and TRBJ2-2; TRBD1 matches 10 bases. Losses at the gene ends were 6 bases for V and 5 bases for J; bases not matched to a gene: 6. Germline CDR1 reads SEHNR; CDR2 reads FQNEAQ (reference sequence). This CDR3 contains 15 residues. The CDR3 DNA reads TGTGCCAGCAGTTTTAGACAGGGGGCGACCGGGGAGCTGTTTTTT. Translated, it gives CASSFRQGATGELFF.

This chain connects TRBV4-2 to TRBJ2-7, with D hard to call. CDR1 and CDR2 from the germline V gene are LGHNA and YNFKEQ. The V and J ends lost 1 base and 5 bases respectively, with 9 bases between them. This CDR3 has 13 residues. The CDR3 loop reads CASSQAPSHEQYF. CDR3 sequence (DNA): TGTGCCAGCAGCCAAGCCCCGAGTCACGAGCAGTACTTC.

With respect to this clone: The identical CDR3 is also encoded by other nucleotide sequences in the sample. This chain uses TRBV6-1 with TRBJ2-5; TRBD2 agrees at 14 bases. Trimming took 6 bases from V and 2 from J; bases not matched to a gene: 2. This CDR3 contains 15 residues. Germline V lookup: CDR1 MNHNS, CDR2 SASEGT. In DNA form, the CDR3 reads TGTGCCAGCAGCAGGACTAGCGGGAGGCAAGAGACCCAGTACTTC. Translation gives CASSRTSGRQETQYF.

The chain links TRBV5-1 to TRBJ2-6; D unclear. The CDR3 loop spans 16 amino acids. Germline V gene lookup returns CDR1 SGHRS and CDR2 YFSETQ. Trimming removed 1 base at V and 0 bases at J, with 8 bases between. CDR3 nucleotide sequence: TGCGCCAGCAGCTTGTCGCCAAGCTCTGGGGCCAACGTCCTGACTTTC. Protein product: CASSLSPSSGANVLTF.

This chain uses TRBV28 with TRBJ2-5; D not resolved. V was trimmed by 2 bases and J by 5 bases, leaving 15 bases between them. This CDR3 spans 15 amino acids. Germline V gene lookup returns CDR1 MDHEN and CDR2 SYDVKM. As DNA, the CDR3 is TGTGCCAGCAGTTTAGGGCCCTGGCCCGGGGAGACCCAGTACTTC. Its translation is CASSLGPWPGETQYF.

The chain is built from TRBV28 and TRBJ2-5; 11 positions agree with TRBD1. V was clipped by 6 bases and J by 5 bases; unmatched bases: 8. Germline-derived CDR1 and CDR2 are MDHEN and SYDVKM. CDR3 length: 15 amino acids. CDR3 protein: CASSNGQGAPETQYF. DNA for the CDR3: TGTGCCAGCAGCAATGGACAGGGGGCTCCGGAGACCCAGTACTTC. The full variable domain, rest sourced from reference TRBV28 and TRBJ2-5, is DVKVTQSSRYLVKRTGEKVFLECVQDMDHENMFWYRQDPGLGLRLIYFSYDVKMKEKGDIPEGYSVSREKKERFSLILESASTNQTSMYLCASSNGQGAPETQYFGPGTRLLVL.

The chain carries TRBV12-5 and TRBJ2-7; unclear D gene. The CDR3 covers 12 residues. V gave up 5 bases and J gave up 6 bases, with 11 bases separating them. Germline V gene data show CDR1 as LGHNT and CDR2 as FRNRAP. CDR3 sequence (DNA): TGTGCTAGTGGTCTGTATGGCTCCGAGCAGTACTTC. Translating gives CASGLYGSEQYF.

The genes are TRBV5-1 and TRBJ2-2, with TRBD2 matching over 13 bases. The CDR3 contains 17 residues. J lost 5 bases, V lost 3 bases, and 7 bases had no gene match. Germline V gene data show CDR1 as SGHRS and CDR2 as YFSETQ. The CDR3 spells CASSSTSGRVGTGELFF. The DNA for the CDR3 is TGCGCCAGCAGCTCCACTAGCGGGAGGGTCGGGACCGGGGAGCTGTTTTTT.

The V and J genes are TRBV28 and TRBJ1-5; D uncertain. Germline V gene lookup returns CDR1 MDHEN and CDR2 SYDVKM. This CDR3 contains 15 residues. V was shortened by 6 bases and J by 9 bases, with 21 bases between the two germline ends. The CDR3 DNA is TGTGCCAGCAGCGGTCCCCCCAACAGTTTGTTGCCCCAGCATTTT. Translating gives CASSGPPNSLLPQHF.

This chain joins TRBV6-1 and TRBJ2-7, with 11 bases aligning to TRBD2. This CDR3 has 15 amino acids. Trimming at V came to 1 base and at J to 3 bases, leaving 2 bases not matched to a gene. The germline V gene has CDR1 MNHNS and CDR2 SASEGT. The DNA for the CDR3 is TGTGCCAGCAGTGAAGGACTAGCGGGATACTACGAGCAGTACTTC. Encoded protein: CASSEGLAGYYEQYF.

V gene TRBV21-1 combines with J gene TRBJ1-1. TRBV21-1 counts as a pseudogene. The CDR3 totals 14 residues. The CDR3 sequence is CASSKGGRGTEAFF. DNA for the CDR3: TGTGCCAGCAGCAAGGGGGGGCGAGGAACTGAAGCTTTCTTT.

The chain couples TRBV4-1 to TRBJ1-4; possibly TRBD1 for D (5 bases). V gave up 1 base and J gave up 7 bases, with 13 bases separating them. CDR1 MGHRA and CDR2 YSYEKL come from the germline V gene. The CDR3 covers 15 residues. Written as DNA, the CDR3 is TGCGCCAGCAGCCAAGCCGTTGGGGGTGGTGAAAAACTGTTTTTT. As protein: CASSQAVGGGEKLFF.

This rearrangement joins TRBV27 to TRBJ2-7; D is undetermined. V lost 7 bases to trimming and J lost 0 bases, with 13 bases between them. The CDR3 extends over 14 amino acids. The germline V gene has CDR1 MNHEY and CDR2 SMNVEV (reference sequence). The CDR3 sequence: CASIAPNNSYEQYF. CDR3 nucleotide sequence: TGTGCCAGCATAGCTCCTAATAACTCCTACGAGCAGTACTTC.

V gene TRBV9 combines with J gene TRBJ2-5, with D possibly TRBD2 on 6 matching bases. The CDR3 consists of 18 residues. Germline lookup yields CDR1 SGDLS and CDR2 YYNGEE. Trimming stripped 0 bases from V and 5 bases from J, with 23 bases between. In nucleotides, the CDR3 is TGTGCCAGCAGCGTAGCTACGAGCGGCGGGACCTGGCGGGAGACCCAGTACTTC. It specifies CASSVATSGGTWRETQYF.

The CDR3 protein is CASTNTGELFF. CDR3 in DNA: TGTGCCAGCACGAACACCGGGGAGCTGTTTTTT. The chain employs TRBV6-6 and TRBJ2-2; D is unresolved. Germline V gene data show CDR1 as MNHNY and CDR2 as SVGAGI (reference sequence). The CDR3 spans 11 residues. V was pared by 7 bases and J by 0 bases, with 0 bases between.

The chain has TRBV4-1 and TRBJ1-2; D call uncertain. The CDR3 has 15 residues. The ends were cut back, 0 bases at V and 0 bases at J, with 8 bases in the middle. Germline CDR1 is MGHRA and CDR2 is YSYEKL. The CDR3 region is CASSQDAVANYGYTF. Here the CDR3 DNA reads TGCGCCAGCAGCCAAGATGCAGTCGCTAACTATGGCTACACCTTC.

The chain joins TRBV2 to TRBJ2-5, with 8 nucleotides matching TRBD1. CDR1 is SNHLY, CDR2 FYNNEI, per germline. The CDR3 totals 15 residues. The V gene end was trimmed by 7 bases and the J gene end by 5 bases; junction bases not matched to a gene: 12. CDR3 in amino acids: CASTGQGYKGETQYF. CDR3 sequence (DNA): TGTGCCAGCACCGGACAGGGTTACAAAGGGGAGACCCAGTACTTC.

The chain carries TRBV19 and TRBJ2-3, with TRBD2 matching 13 bases. The CDR3 is 16 amino acids. V shed 5 bases, J shed 4 bases, and the junction held 6 bases outside the gene matches. Germline lookup yields CDR1 LNHDA and CDR2 SQIVND (reference sequence). CDR3 residues: CASSRRTSGRADTQYF. For the CDR3, the DNA is TGTGCCAGTAGTCGAAGAACTAGCGGGAGGGCAGATACGCAGTATTTT.

The chain is built from TRBV5-1 and TRBJ1-5, with D possibly being TRBD1 (5 bases). Trimming cost V 0 bases and J 5 bases, with 15 bases left between them. The germline gives CDR1 SGHRS, CDR2 YFSETQ. The CDR3 has 16 amino acids. The CDR3 sequence: CASSLGPLTGDQPQHF. For the CDR3, the DNA is TGCGCCAGCAGCTTGGGGCCGTTGACGGGGGATCAGCCCCAGCATTTT.

The chain links TRBV7-9 to TRBJ2-1, with D perhaps TRBD2 (5 bases). CDR1 SEHNR and CDR2 FQNEAQ come from the germline V gene (reference sequence). V was cut by 1 base and J by 14 bases, with 15 bases left in between. This CDR3 is built from 13 residues. CDR3 nucleotides: TGTGCCAGCAGCTTAGACGCCCACCCTAGCAAGTTCTTC. It specifies CASSLDAHPSKFF.

V is TRBV28 and J is TRBJ1-4; 7 nucleotides line up with TRBD1. The CDR3 totals 15 residues. Unmatched junction bases numbered 10, after V lost 8 bases and J lost 4 bases. Germline V CDR1 and CDR2: MDHEN, SYDVKM. CDR3 loop: CASRAGGQNNEKLFF. DNA of the CDR3: TGTGCCAGCCGAGCCGGGGGACAGAATAATGAAAAACTGTTTTTT.

The rearrangement links TRBV5-1 to TRBJ2-1, with D unresolved. The V gene lost 2 bases and the J gene lost 8 bases, with 17 bases spanning the gap. Germline CDR1 and CDR2: SGHRS and YFSETQ. This CDR3 comprises 15 residues. Written as DNA, the CDR3 is TGCGCCAGCAGCTTTTCTCAACCGATTGGCCATGAGCAGTTCTTC. Translating gives CASSFSQPIGHEQFF.

The chain uses TRBV5-1 and TRBJ2-1, with D tentatively TRBD1 (6 bases). The germline V and J ends were trimmed by 2 bases and 6 bases, with 12 bases remaining between them. This CDR3 comprises 14 residues. Per germline, CDR1 SGHRS and CDR2 YFSETQ. The CDR3 region is CASSFGEGGNEQFF. DNA of the CDR3: TGCGCCAGCAGCTTTGGAGAAGGGGGCAATGAGCAGTTCTTC.

A word on this clone: The same CDR3 arises from other DNA sequences in this sample as well. This chain joins TRBV5-1 and TRBJ2-2; 13 nucleotides line up with TRBD2. The ends lost 2 bases at V and 4 bases at J; junction bases unmatched: 2. The CDR3 spans 16 residues. CDR1 and CDR2 from the germline V gene are SGHRS and YFSETQ. CDR3 DNA sequence: TGCGCCAGCAGCTTACTAGCGGGAGGGGGCACCGGGGAGCTGTTTTTT. This encodes CASSLLAGGGTGELFF.

The rearrangement uses TRBV2 and TRBJ2-4; possibly TRBD1 for D (5 bases). The CDR3 runs 11 residues. Germline V CDR1 and CDR2: SNHLY, FYNNEI. With 4 bases removed from V and 13 bases from J, the gap between germline ends came to 11 bases. CDR3 region: CASSVSAGQYF. The CDR3 DNA is TGTGCCAGCAGTGTGTCTGCAGGGCAGTACTTC.